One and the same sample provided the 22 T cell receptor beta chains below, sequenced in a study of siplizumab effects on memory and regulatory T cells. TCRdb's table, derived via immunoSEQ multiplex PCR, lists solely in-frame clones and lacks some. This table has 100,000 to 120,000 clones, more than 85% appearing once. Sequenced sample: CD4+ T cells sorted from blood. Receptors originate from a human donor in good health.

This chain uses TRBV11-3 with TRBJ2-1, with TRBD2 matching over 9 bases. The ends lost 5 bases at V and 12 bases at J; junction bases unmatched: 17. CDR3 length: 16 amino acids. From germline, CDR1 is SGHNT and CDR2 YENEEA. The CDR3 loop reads CASSPGGTSLVRGQFF. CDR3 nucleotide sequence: TGTGCCAGCAGCCCCGGCGGGACTAGCCTAGTTAGGGGGCAGTTCTTC.

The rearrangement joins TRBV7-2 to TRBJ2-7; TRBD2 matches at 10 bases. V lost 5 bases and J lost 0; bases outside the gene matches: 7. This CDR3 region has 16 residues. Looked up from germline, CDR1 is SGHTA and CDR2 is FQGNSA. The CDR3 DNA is TGTGCCAGCAGCCGGCCCCCTAGCGGGAGCTCCTACGAGCAGTACTTC. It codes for CASSRPPSGSSYEQYF.

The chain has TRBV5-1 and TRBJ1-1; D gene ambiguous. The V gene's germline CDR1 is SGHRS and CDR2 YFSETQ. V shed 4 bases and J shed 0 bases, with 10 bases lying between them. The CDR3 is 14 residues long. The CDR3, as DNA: TGCGCCAGCAGCGTGGACGGGTTGAACACTGAAGCTTTCTTT. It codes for CASSVDGLNTEAFF.

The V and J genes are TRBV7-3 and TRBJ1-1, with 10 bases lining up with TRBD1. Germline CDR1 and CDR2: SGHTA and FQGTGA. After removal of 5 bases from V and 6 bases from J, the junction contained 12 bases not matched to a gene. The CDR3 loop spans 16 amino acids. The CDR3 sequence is CASSPAIRDRGAEAFF. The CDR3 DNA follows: TGTGCCAGCAGCCCGGCTATCCGGGACAGGGGAGCTGAAGCTTTCTTT.

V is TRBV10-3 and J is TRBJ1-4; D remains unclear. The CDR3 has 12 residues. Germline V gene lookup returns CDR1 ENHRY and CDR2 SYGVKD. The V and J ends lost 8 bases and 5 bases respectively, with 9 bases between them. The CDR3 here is CAIRQENEKLFF. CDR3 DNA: TGTGCCATCCGCCAGGAAAATGAAAAACTGTTTTTT.

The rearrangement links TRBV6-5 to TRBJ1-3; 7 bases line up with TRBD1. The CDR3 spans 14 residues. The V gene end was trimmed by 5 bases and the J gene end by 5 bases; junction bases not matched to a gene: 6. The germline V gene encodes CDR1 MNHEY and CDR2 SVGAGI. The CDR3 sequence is CASSHDRERNTIYF. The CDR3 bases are TGTGCCAGCAGTCACGACAGGGAAAGAAACACCATATATTTT.

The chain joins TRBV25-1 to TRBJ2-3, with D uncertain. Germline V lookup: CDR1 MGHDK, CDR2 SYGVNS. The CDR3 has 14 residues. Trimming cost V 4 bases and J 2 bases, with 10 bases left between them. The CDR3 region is CASSGWRYTDTQYF. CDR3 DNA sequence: TGTGCCAGCAGTGGTTGGCGATACACAGATACGCAGTATTTT.

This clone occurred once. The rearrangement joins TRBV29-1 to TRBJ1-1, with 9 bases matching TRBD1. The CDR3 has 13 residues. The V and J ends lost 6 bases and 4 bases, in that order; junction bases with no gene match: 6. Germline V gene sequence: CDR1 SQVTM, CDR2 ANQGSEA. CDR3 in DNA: TGCAGCGTCAACCGACAGGGGGGCACTGAAGCTTTCTTT. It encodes CSVNRQGGTEAFF.

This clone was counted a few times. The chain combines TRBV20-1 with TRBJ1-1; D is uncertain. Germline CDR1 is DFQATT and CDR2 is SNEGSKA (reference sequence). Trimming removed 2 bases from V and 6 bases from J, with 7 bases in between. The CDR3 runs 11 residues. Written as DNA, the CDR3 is TGCAGTGCTAGACCCTCTTCTGAAGCTTTCTTT. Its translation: CSARPSSEAFF.

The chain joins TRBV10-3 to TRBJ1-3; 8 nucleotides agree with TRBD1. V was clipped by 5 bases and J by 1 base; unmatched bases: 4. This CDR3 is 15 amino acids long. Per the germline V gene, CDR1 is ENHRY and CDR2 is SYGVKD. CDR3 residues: CAISQDRVSGNTIYF. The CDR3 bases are TGTGCCATCAGTCAGGACAGGGTTTCTGGAAACACCATATATTTT.

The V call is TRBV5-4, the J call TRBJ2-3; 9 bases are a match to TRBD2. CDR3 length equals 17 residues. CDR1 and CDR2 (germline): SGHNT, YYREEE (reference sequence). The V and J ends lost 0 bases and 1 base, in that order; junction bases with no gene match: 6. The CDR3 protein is CASSLGSGGGGTDTQYF. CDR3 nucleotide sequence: TGTGCCAGCAGCTTGGGGTCTGGCGGGGGGGGCACAGATACGCAGTATTTT. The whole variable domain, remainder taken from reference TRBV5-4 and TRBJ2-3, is ETGVTQSPTHLIKTRGQQVTLRCSSQSGHNTVSWYQQALGQGPQFIFQYYREEENGRGNFPPRFSGLQFPNYSSELNVNALELDDSALYLCASSLGSGGGGTDTQYFGPGTRLTVL.

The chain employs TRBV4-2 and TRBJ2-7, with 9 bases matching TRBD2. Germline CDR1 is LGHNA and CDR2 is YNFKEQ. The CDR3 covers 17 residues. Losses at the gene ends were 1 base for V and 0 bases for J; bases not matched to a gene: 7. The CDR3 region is CASSQVGSGSSSYEQYF. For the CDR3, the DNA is TGTGCCAGCAGCCAAGTGGGTAGCGGGAGTAGCTCCTACGAGCAGTACTTC.

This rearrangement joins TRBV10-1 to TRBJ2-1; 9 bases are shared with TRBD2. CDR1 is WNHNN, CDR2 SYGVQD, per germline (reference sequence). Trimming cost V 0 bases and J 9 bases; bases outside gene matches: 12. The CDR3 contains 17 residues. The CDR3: CASSESGISGGGGEQFF. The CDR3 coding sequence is TGCGCCAGCAGTGAGTCCGGAATTAGCGGGGGTGGAGGTGAGCAGTTCTTC.

Written as DNA, the CDR3 is TGCGCCAGCAGCTTGGACGGGACTTTCACAGATACGCAGTATTTT. Translating it yields CASSLDGTFTDTQYF. The V gene is TRBV5-1, the J gene TRBJ2-3, with D possibly being TRBD2 (6 bases). This CDR3 spans 15 amino acids. The germline V and J ends were trimmed by 0 bases and 2 bases, with 10 bases remaining between them. Germline-derived CDR1 and CDR2 are SGHRS and YFSETQ.

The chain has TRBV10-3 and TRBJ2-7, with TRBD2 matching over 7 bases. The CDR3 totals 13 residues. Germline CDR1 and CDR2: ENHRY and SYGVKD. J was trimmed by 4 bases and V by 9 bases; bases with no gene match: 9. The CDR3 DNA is TGTGCCATGCGAGATGGCGGGAGTTACGAGCAGTACTTC. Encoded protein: CAMRDGGSYEQYF.

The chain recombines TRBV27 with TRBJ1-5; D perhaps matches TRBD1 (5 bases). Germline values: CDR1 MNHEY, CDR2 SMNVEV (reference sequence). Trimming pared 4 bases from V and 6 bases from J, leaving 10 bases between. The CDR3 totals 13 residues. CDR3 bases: TGTGCCAGCAGTTGGGGGAGCGGTCAGCCCCAGCATTTT. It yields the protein CASSWGSGQPQHF.

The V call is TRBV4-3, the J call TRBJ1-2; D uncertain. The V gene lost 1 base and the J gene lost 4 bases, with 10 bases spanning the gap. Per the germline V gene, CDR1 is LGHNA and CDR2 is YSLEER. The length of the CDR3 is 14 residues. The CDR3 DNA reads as TGCGCCAGCAGCCAAGGTCGGCGGAGCTATGGCTACACCTTC. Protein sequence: CASSQGRRSYGYTF.

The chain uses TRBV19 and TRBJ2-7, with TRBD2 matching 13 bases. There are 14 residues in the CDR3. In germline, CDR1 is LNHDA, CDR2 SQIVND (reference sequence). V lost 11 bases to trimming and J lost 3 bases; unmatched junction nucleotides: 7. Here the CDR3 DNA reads TGTGCCTGCTCAAGGACTAGCGGGAGCTACGAGCAGTACTTC. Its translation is CACSRTSGSYEQYF.

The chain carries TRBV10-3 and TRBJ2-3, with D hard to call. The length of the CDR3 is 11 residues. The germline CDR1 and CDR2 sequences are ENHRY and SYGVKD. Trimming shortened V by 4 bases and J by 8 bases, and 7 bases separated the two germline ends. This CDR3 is CAISVEATQYF. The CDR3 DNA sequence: TGTGCCATCAGTGTCGAAGCTACGCAGTATTTT.

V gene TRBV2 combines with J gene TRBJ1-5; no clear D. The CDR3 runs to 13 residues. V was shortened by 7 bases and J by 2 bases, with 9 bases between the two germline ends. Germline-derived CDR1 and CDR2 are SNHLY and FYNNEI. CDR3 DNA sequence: TGTGCCAGCAAGAGGGCGGGCAATCAGCCCCAGCATTTT. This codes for CASKRAGNQPQHF.

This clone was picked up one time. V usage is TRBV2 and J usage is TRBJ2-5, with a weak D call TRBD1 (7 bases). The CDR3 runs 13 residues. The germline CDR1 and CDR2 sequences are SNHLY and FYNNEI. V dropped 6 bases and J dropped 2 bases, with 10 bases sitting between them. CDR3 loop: CASRRDSQETQYF. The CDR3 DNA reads TGTGCCAGCAGGCGGGACAGTCAAGAGACCCAGTACTTC.

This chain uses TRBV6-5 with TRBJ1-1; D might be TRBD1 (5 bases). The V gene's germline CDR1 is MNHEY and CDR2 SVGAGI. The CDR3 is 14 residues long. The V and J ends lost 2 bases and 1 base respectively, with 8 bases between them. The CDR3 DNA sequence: TGTGCCAGCAGTTACGGAGGGGAGAACACTGAAGCTTTCTTT. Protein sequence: CASSYGGENTEAFF.